This TCR beta chain was sequenced during a study of control samples from healthy donors and cancer patients. Only a few counts were recorded for this clone. The method was immunoSEQ multiplex PCR; TCRdb's version includes in-frame clones alone and lacks a portion of them. Of around 110,000 clones listed, 88% are singletons. This TCR was sampled from a woman aged 65 to 85 in good health. Material: blood.

The CDR3 DNA is TGCGCCAGCAAGTTCGGTTCGAACACCGGGGAGCTGTTTTTT. Translating it yields CASKFGSNTGELFF. V is TRBV5-1 and J is TRBJ2-2; no firm D call. CDR1 and CDR2 (germline): SGHRS, YFSETQ. The CDR3 runs 14 residues. Trimming removed 6 bases at V and 0 bases at J, with 9 bases between.